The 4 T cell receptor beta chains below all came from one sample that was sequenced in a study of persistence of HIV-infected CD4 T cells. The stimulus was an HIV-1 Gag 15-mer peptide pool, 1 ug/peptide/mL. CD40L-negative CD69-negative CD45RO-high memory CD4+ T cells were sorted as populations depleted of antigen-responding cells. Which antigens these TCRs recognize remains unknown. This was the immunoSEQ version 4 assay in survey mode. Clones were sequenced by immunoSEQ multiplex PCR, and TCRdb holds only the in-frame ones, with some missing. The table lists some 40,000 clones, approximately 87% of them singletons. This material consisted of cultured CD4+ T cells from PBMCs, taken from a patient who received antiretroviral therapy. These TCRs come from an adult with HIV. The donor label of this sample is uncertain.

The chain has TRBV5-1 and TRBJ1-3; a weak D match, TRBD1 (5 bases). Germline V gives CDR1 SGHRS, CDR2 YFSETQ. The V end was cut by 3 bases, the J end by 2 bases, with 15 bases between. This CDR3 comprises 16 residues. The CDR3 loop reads CASSSGNGGAGNTIYF. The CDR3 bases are TGCGCCAGCAGCTCGGGGAACGGGGGGGCTGGAAACACCATATATTTT.

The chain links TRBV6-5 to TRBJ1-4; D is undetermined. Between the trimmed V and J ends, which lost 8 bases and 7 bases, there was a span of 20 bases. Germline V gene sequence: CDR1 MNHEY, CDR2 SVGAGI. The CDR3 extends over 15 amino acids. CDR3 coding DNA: TGTGCCAGCGCCCGACGCGGGGTGGACGGTGAAAAACTGTTTTTT. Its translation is CASARRGVDGEKLFF.

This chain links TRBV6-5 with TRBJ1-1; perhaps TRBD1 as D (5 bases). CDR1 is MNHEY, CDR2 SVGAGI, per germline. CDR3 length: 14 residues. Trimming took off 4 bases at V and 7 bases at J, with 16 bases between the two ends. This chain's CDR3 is CASSFWGSSNEAFF. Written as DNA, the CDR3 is TGTGCCAGCAGTTTCTGGGGGTCTTCGAATGAAGCTTTCTTT.

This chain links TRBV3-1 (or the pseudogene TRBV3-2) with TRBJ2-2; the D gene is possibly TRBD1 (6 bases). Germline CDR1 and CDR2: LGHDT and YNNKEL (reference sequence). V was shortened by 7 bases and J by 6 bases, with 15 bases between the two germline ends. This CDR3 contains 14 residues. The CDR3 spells CASTKNTGSGELFF. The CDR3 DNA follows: TGTGCCAGCACTAAAAACACAGGGTCCGGGGAGCTGTTTTTT.